What follows describes a single TCR beta chain. Its antigen remains unknown. The data derive from a study of blood T cells in healthy people across ages. Study results and caveats: In the absence of known donor CMV status, changes in expanded clonotypes were possibly confounded.

V shed 6 bases, J shed 5 bases, and the junction held 8 bases outside the gene matches. CDR3 length: 14 amino acids. Germline assignment: CDR1 LGHDT and CDR2 YNNKEL (reference sequence). The authors ran a second PCR of about 6 to 11 cycles using a sample-barcoded 5' primer and a J-beta primer mix. Using its own MiXCR run on the 5' RACE reads, TCRdb lists one record per CDR3 protein. This sample yields some 1.7 million distinct CDR3 sequences, of which roughly 27% are seen a single time; over 7% belongs to the top ten. The chain has TRBV3-1 and TRBJ1-1; 8 bases are a match to TRBD1. The clonotype was recovered from a woman aged 30 to 39 in good health. The source material was blood. The CDR3 coding sequence is TGTGCCAGCAGTTCCAGGGGGCTGTGGACTGAAGCTTTCTTT. It yields the protein CASSSRGLWTEAFF.